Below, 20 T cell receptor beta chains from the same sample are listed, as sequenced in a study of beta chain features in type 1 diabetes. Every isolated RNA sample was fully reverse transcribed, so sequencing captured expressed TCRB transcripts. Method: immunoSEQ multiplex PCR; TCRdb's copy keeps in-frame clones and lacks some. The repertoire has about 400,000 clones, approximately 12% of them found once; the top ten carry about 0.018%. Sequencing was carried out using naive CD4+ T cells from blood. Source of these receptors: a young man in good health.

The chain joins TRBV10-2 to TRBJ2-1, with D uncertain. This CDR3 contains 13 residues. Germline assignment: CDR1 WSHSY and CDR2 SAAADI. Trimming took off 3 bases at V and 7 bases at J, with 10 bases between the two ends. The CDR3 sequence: CASSDSLRNEQFF. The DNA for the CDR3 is TGCGCCAGCAGTGATTCGTTGAGGAATGAGCAGTTCTTC.

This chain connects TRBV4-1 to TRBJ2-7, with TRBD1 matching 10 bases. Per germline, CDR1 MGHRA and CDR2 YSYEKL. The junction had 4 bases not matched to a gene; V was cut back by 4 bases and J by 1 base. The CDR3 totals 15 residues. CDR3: CASSLRQGASYEQYF. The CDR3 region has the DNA TGCGCCAGCAGCCTAAGACAGGGGGCTTCCTACGAGCAGTACTTC.

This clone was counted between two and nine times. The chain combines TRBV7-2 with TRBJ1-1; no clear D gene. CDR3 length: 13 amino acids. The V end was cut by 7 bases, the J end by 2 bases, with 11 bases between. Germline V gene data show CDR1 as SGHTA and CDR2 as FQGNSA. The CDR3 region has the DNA TGTGCCAGCACAAGAAATAGCAACACTGAAGCTTTCTTT. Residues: CASTRNSNTEAFF.

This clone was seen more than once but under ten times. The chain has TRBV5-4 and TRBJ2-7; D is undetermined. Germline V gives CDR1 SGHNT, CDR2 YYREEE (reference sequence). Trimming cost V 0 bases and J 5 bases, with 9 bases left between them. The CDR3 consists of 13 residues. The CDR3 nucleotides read TGTGCCAGCAGCTTGGAACTCAAAGACGAGCAGTACTTC. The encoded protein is CASSLELKDEQYF.

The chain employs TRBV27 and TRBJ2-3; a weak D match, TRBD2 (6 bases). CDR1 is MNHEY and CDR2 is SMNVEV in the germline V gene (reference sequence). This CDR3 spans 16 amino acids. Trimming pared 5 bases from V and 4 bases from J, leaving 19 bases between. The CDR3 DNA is TGTGCCAGCAGTGAATATTCGGAGGGCCTCGCAGATACGCAGTATTTT. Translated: CASSEYSEGLADTQYF.

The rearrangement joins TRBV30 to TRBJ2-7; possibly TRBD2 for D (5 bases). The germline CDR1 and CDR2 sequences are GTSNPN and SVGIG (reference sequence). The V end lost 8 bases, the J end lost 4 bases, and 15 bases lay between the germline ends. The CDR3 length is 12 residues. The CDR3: CAGGRFRYEQYF. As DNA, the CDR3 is TGTGCCGGAGGCCGATTCCGGTACGAGCAGTACTTC.

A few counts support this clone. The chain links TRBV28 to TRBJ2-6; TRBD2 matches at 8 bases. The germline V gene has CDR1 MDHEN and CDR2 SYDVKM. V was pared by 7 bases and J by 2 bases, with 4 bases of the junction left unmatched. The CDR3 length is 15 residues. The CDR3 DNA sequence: TGTGCCAGCAACCCGGGAGGGGCTGGGGCCAACGTCCTGACTTTC. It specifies CASNPGGAGANVLTF.

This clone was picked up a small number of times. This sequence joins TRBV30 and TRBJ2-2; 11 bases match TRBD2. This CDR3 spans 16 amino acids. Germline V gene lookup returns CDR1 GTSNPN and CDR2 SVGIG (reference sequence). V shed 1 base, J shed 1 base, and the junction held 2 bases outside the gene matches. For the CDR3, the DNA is TGTGCCTGGAGTGAGGGACTAGCGGAGAACACCGGGGAGCTGTTTTTT. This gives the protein CAWSEGLAENTGELFF.

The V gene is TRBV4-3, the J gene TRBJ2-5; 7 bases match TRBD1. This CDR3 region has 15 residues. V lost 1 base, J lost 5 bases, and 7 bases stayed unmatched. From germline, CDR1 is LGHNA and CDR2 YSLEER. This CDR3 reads CASSQVDRVPETQYF. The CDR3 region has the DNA TGCGCCAGCAGCCAAGTAGACAGGGTCCCCGAGACCCAGTACTTC.

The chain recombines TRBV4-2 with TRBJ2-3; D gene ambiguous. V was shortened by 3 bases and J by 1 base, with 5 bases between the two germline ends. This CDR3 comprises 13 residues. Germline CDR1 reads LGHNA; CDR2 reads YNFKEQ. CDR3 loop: CASSQSGTDTQYF. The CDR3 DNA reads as TGTGCCAGCAGCCAGAGCGGCACAGATACGCAGTATTTT.

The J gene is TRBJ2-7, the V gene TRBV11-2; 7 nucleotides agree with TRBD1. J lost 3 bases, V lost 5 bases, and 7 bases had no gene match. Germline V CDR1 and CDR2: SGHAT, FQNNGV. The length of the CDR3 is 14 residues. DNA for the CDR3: TGTGCCAGCAGCCACATGGGACAGAGCTACGAGCAGTACTTC. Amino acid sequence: CASSHMGQSYEQYF.

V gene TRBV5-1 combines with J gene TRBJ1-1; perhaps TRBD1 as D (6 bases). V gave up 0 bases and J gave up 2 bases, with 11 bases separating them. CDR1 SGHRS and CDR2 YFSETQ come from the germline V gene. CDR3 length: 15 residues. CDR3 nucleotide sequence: TGCGCCAGCAGCTTGGCCTCGGACAGTAACACTGAAGCTTTCTTT. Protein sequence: CASSLASDSNTEAFF.

The CDR3, as DNA: TGTGCCAGCAGCTCTTCGGGTTCCCAAGAGACCCAGTACTTC. This sequence encodes CASSSSGSQETQYF. The chain combines TRBV7-7 with TRBJ2-5; D ambiguous. V was pared by 4 bases and J by 1 base, with 10 bases between. This CDR3 is 14 amino acids long. Germline CDR1 and CDR2: SSHAT and FNYEAQ (reference sequence). Using reference TRBV7-7 and TRBJ2-5 for the parts outside the CDR3, the full variable domain is GAGVSQSPRYKVTKRGQDVTLRCDPISSHATLYWYQQALGQGPEFLTYFNYEAQPDKSGLPSDRFSAERPEGSISTLTIQRTEQRDSAMYRCASSSSGSQETQYFGPGTRLLVL.

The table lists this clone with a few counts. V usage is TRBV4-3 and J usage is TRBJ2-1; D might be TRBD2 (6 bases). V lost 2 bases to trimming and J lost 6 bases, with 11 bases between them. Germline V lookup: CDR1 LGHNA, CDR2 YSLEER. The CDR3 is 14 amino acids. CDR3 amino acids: CASSQNGGGNEQFF. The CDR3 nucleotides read TGCGCCAGCAGCCAAAATGGGGGAGGCAATGAGCAGTTCTTC.

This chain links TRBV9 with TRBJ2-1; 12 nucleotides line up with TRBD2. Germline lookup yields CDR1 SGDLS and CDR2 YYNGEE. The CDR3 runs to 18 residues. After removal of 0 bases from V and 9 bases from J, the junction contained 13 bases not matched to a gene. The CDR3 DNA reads TGTGCCAGCAGCGTAGCGGCTAGCGGGAGGGCAGGAAGGGGTGAGCAGTTCTTC. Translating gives CASSVAASGRAGRGEQFF. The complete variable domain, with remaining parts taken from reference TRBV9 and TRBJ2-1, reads DSGVTQTPKHLITATGQRVTLRCSPRSGDLSVYWYQQSLDQGLQFLIQYYNGEERAKGNILERFSAQQFPDLHSELNLSSLELGDSALYFCASSVAASGRAGRGEQFFGPGTRLTVL.

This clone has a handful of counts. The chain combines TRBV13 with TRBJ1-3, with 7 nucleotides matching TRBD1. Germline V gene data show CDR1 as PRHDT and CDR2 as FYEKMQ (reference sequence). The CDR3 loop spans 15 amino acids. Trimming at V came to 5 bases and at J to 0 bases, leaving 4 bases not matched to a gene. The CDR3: CASSTRTGSGNTIYF. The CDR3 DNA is TGTGCCAGCAGCACGCGGACAGGCTCTGGAAACACCATATATTTT.

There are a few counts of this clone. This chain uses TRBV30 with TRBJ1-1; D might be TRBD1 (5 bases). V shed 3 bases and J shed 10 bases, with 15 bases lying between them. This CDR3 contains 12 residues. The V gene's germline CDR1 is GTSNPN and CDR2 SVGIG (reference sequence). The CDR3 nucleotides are TGTGCCTGGAGAGGGGCAGGGACTTTAGCTTTCTTT. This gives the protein CAWRGAGTLAFF.

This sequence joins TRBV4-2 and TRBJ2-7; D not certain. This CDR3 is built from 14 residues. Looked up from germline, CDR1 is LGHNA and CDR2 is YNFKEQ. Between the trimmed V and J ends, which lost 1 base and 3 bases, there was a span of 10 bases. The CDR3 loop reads CASSQGAYGYEQYF. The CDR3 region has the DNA TGTGCCAGCAGCCAAGGTGCGTATGGCTACGAGCAGTACTTC.

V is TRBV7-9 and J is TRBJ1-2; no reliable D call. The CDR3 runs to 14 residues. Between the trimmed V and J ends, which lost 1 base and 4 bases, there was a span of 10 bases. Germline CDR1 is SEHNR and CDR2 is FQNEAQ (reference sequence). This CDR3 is CASSLGGLPYGYTF. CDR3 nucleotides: TGTGCCAGCAGCTTAGGAGGCCTACCCTATGGCTACACCTTC.

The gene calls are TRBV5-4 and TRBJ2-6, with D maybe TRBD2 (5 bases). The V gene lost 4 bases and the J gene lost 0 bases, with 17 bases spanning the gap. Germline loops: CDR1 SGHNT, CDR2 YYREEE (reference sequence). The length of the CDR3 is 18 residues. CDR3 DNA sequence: TGTGCCAGCAGCCTAGCCCCGGGCCCCCTCTCTGGGGCCAACGTCCTGACTTTC. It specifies CASSLAPGPLSGANVLTF.